This T cell receptor beta chain was recovered during a study of response to subunit inactivated influenza vaccine. Overall study results and limits: The authors proposed limited new T cell recruitment per seasonal influenza vaccination.

TCRdb re-called the RT-PCR reads through MiXCR, storing one row per CDR3 protein. The profile covers approximately 530,000 distinct CDR3 sequences, with approximately 7.7% appearing a single time and 10% to 15% taken by the ten largest. This clonotype was seen at least ten times. What it recognizes is unknown. CDR1 MNHNY and CDR2 SVGAGI come from the germline V gene (reference sequence). The V end was cut by 10 bases, the J end by 6 bases, with 11 bases between. The CDR3 length is 11 residues. The genes are TRBV6-6 and TRBJ2-3; D possibly corresponds to TRBD2 (6 bases). The TCR originated in a man between 50 and 75 years old who received an inactivated influenza vaccine. The input for sequencing was PBMCs from blood, taken around 25 months after vaccination. CDR3 amino acids: CATGEADTQYF. The CDR3 DNA reads TGTGCCACGGGGGAGGCGGATACGCAGTATTTT.